A selection of T cell receptor beta chains follows, all from one sample in a study of cytomegalovirus exposure and HLA in healthy donors. Using immunoSEQ multiplex PCR, the repertoire was profiled, and TCRdb retains in-frame clones only, with some absent. The sample yields 90,000 to 120,000 clones, of which the top ten take up around 0.6%. Source material: PBMCs. The source is a man aged 45-65 years in good health and CMV-seronegative. The CDR3 runs from the conserved cysteine through the conserved F or W. Fields, in order: J gene, D gene, V gene, CDR3 protein, CDR3 DNA. D genes are given only for firm matches.

TRBJ2-3 TRBD2 TRBV4-3 CASSQGLAGDSTDTQYF TGCGCCAGCAGCCAAGGACTAGCGGGGGACAGCACAGATACGCAGTATTTT
TRBJ2-7 . TRBV29-1 CSVGHGDNSYEQYF TGCAGCGTTGGCCATGGGGACAACTCCTACGAGCAGTACTTC
TRBJ1-2 . TRBV30 CAWSVIRKYGYTF TGTGCCTGGAGTGTAATCAGAAAGTATGGCTACACCTTC
TRBJ1-2 TRBD1 TRBV27 CASGLSTGLYGYTF TGTGCCAGCGGGTTATCGACAGGGCTCTATGGCTACACCTTC
TRBJ1-1 . TRBV9 CASSVAQSAPEAFF TGTGCCAGCAGCGTAGCCCAGAGCGCCCCTGAAGCTTTCTTT
TRBJ2-3 . TRBV15 CATTPGTGSTDTQYF TGTGCCACCACCCCCGGAACAGGGAGCACAGATACGCAGTATTTT
TRBJ2-3 . TRBV2 CASSKDRIASTDTQYF TGTGCCAGCAGTAAAGACAGGATAGCTAGCACAGATACGCAGTATTTT
TRBJ1-5 TRBD1 TRBV4-3 CASSQTGGTGGNQPQHF TGCGCCAGCAGCCAAACGGGGGGGACAGGGGGCAATCAGCCCCAGCATTTT
TRBJ1-5 . TRBV7-9 CASSLAGGGQPQHF TGTGCCAGCAGCTTAGCGGGGGGTGGACAGCCCCAGCATTTT
TRBJ2-3 TRBD1 TRBV5-4 CASSIGGQGADTQYF TGTGCCAGCAGCATAGGGGGACAGGGCGCAGATACGCAGTATTTT
TRBJ1-1 . TRBV7-8 CASSLATNTEAFF TGTGCCAGCAGCTTAGCCACAAACACTGAAGCTTTCTTT
TRBJ2-5 TRBD2 TRBV4-1 CASSLAGGREGQYF TGCGCCAGCAGCCTAGCGGGGGGCAGGGAAGGGCAGTACTTC
TRBJ1-3 . TRBV2 CASSQPSSGNTIYF TGTGCCAGCTCGCAACCTAGCTCTGGAAACACCATATATTTT
TRBJ2-1 TRBD1 TRBV14 CASSQVPGGNEQFF TGTGCCAGCAGCCAAGTACCAGGGGGCAATGAGCAGTTCTTC
TRBJ1-5 . TRBV7-9 CASSLGQGIGNQPQHF TGTGCCAGCAGCTTAGGGCAGGGGATAGGCAATCAGCCCCAGCATTTT
TRBJ1-5 TRBD1 TRBV5-4 CASLLVGQHPSYSNQPQHF TGTGCCAGCCTACTCGTGGGACAGCACCCCTCCTATAGCAATCAGCCCCAGCATTTT
TRBJ2-2 . TRBV7-9 CASSTETGRTGELFF TGTGCCAGCAGCACCGAGACAGGGAGGACCGGGGAGCTGTTTTTT
TRBJ2-1 TRBD1 TRBV5-1 CASSSGQTSYNEQFF TGCGCCAGCAGCTCGGGACAGACAAGCTACAATGAGCAGTTCTTC
TRBJ1-1 . TRBV7-9 CASSLGSGGNTEAFF TGTGCCAGCAGCTTAGGTTCCGGAGGCAACACTGAAGCTTTCTTT
TRBJ2-3 . TRBV19 CASQIKDTQYF TGTGCCAGTCAAATCAAAGATACGCAGTATTTT
TRBJ1-1 TRBD1 TRBV29-1 CSARTGRDDEAFF TGCAGCGCCCGGACAGGCCGAGACGATGAAGCTTTCTTT
TRBJ1-2 TRBD1 TRBV5-8 CASRQTGGYGYTF TGTGCCAGCAGACAGACAGGGGGCTATGGCTACACCTTC
TRBJ1-2 TRBD1 TRBV6-1 CASSADRTGHGYTF TGTGCCAGCAGCGCGGATAGGACAGGTCATGGCTACACCTTC
TRBJ1-1 TRBD1 TRBV7-9 CASSPTRDSTEAFF TGTGCCAGCAGCCCCACCCGGGACAGCACTGAAGCTTTCTTT
TRBJ1-1 . TRBV7-8 CASSTGRAEAFF TGTGCCAGCAGCACAGGACGAGCTGAAGCTTTCTTT
TRBJ1-1 . TRBV18 CASSPSQLNTEAFF TGTGCCAGCTCACCATCACAACTAAACACTGAAGCTTTCTTT
TRBJ1-3 . TRBV18 CASSPGSLSGNTIYF TGTGCCAGCTCACCCGGGAGCCTCTCTGGAAACACCATATATTTT
TRBJ1-2 TRBD1 TRBV4-1 CASSLGTGSIYGYTF TGCGCCAGCAGCCTGGGGACAGGGTCGATCTATGGCTACACCTTC
TRBJ1-6 . TRBV7-2 CASTSLRHSPLHF TGTGCCAGCACCTCCCTGAGGCATTCACCCCTCCACTTT
TRBJ1-1 TRBD1 TRBV6-5 CASSYSRPGQAEAFF TGTGCCAGCAGTTACTCGAGACCGGGACAGGCTGAAGCTTTCTTT
TRBJ1-2 . TRBV19 CASSLHSGYTF TGTGCCAGTAGTTTACACAGTGGCTACACCTTC
TRBJ1-5 TRBD1 TRBV18 CASSPGQVANQPQHF TGTGCCAGCTCACCGGGACAGGTTGCGAATCAGCCCCAGCATTTT
TRBJ1-5 . TRBV27 CASSLSRSNQPQHF TGTGCCAGCAGTTTATCGCGTAGCAATCAGCCCCAGCATTTT
TRBJ1-1 TRBD1 TRBV19 CASSPDRQLDTEAFF TGTGCCAGTAGCCCGGACAGGCAGTTGGACACTGAAGCTTTCTTT
TRBJ1-2 . TRBV28 CASHTGTHGYTF TGTGCCAGCCATACAGGGACCCATGGCTACACCTTC
TRBJ2-2 . TRBV30 CAWSGQSTGELFF TGTGCCTGGTCGGGACAATCCACCGGGGAGCTGTTTTTT
TRBJ1-2 . TRBV7-2 CASSLGDARYGYTF TGTGCCAGCAGCTTAGGCGATGCACGCTATGGCTACACCTTC
TRBJ2-1 TRBD2 TRBV5-1 CASSLAGSHNEQFF TGCGCCAGCAGTTTAGCGGGGTCCCACAATGAGCAGTTCTTC
TRBJ1-4 . TRBV19 CASGSGGREKLFF TGTGCCAGCGGCAGCGGGGGGAGGGAAAAACTGTTTTTT
TRBJ1-5 TRBD1 TRBV18 CASSPERGRGQPQHF TGTGCCAGCTCACCGGAAAGGGGGCGAGGTCAGCCCCAGCATTTT
TRBJ1-2 TRBD1 TRBV6-1 CASSGLWTGEVESGYTF TGTGCCAGCAGTGGACTTTGGACAGGGGAGGTCGAGTCTGGCTACACCTTC
TRBJ2-3 . TRBV4-3 CASSQGGLTDTQYF TGCGCCAGCAGCCAAGGGGGCCTCACAGATACGCAGTATTTT
TRBJ1-1 . TRBV5-6 CASTLRGVATHEAFF TGTGCCAGCACCCTGCGGGGGGTAGCCACTCATGAAGCTTTCTTT
TRBJ2-1 TRBD1 TRBV5-1 CASSFEGQGYNEQFF TGCGCCAGCAGCTTTGAAGGACAGGGATACAATGAGCAGTTCTTC
TRBJ2-5 . TRBV2 CASSEGARGTQYF TGTGCCAGCAGTGAAGGTGCTAGAGGGACCCAGTACTTC
TRBJ2-5 TRBD2 TRBV18 CASSGLAGQETQYF TGTGCCAGCTCCGGACTAGCGGGGCAAGAGACCCAGTACTTC
TRBJ2-7 . TRBV2 CASIKGPGNEQYF TGTGCCAGCATTAAGGGTCCAGGGAACGAGCAGTACTTC
TRBJ2-7 TRBD1 TRBV29-1 CSVETGGRYEQYF TGCAGCGTTGAAACAGGGGGAAGGTACGAGCAGTACTTC
TRBJ1-1 . TRBV9 CASNPRQNTEAFF TGTGCCAGCAATCCTCGACAGAACACTGAAGCTTTCTTT
TRBJ2-7 TRBD1 TRBV6-5 CASSYGTGDPYEQYF TGTGCCAGCAGTTACGGGACAGGCGATCCCTACGAGCAGTACTTC
TRBJ1-1 . TRBV5-3 CARLNTGREGNTEAFF TGTGCCAGATTAAATACCGGACGGGAGGGGAACACTGAAGCTTTCTTT
TRBJ2-2 TRBD2 TRBV7-9 CASSRRGGSKGGTGELFF TGTGCCAGCAGCCGCCGGGGAGGGTCGAAGGGAGGGACCGGGGAGCTGTTTTTT
TRBJ2-2 TRBD2 TRBV5-1 CASSPGTSGSGELFF TGCGCCAGCAGCCCCGGGACTAGCGGGAGCGGGGAGCTGTTTTTT